This TCR beta chain was recorded in a study of blood T cell repertoires in COVID-19. Study summary: In each case, the material was cDNA or gDNA derived from T cells, B-cell-depleted T cells, or PBMCs.

Germline loops: CDR1 MGHRA, CDR2 YSYEKL. Trimming pared 1 base from V and 2 bases from J, leaving 10 bases between. This CDR3 spans 15 amino acids. TCRdb's copy holds only in-frame clones and misses some; the assay was immunoSEQ multiplex PCR. The sample contains approximately 110,000 clones, approximately 90% of which appear only once. This clone was seen a single time. Sample: peripheral blood. The chain carries TRBV4-1 and TRBJ2-3; D perhaps matches TRBD2 (5 bases). This clonotype originated in a woman older than 75 with acute or convalescent COVID-19. The CDR3 is CASSQGTFATDTQYF. The DNA of the CDR3 is TGCGCCAGCAGCCAAGGGACTTTCGCCACAGATACGCAGTATTTT.